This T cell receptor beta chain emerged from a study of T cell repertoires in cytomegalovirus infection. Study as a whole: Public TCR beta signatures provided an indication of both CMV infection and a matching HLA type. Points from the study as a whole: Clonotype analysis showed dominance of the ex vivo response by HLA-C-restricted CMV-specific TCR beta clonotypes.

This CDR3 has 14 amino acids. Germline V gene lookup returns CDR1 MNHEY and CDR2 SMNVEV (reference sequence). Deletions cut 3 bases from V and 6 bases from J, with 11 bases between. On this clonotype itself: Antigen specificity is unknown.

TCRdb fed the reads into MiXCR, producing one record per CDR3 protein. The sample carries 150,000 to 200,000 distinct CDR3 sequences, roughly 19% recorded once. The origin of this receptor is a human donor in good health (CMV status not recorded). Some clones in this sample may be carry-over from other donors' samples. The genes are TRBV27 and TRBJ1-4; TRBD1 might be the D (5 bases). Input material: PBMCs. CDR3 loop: CASSFSGTHEKLFF. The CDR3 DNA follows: TGTGCCAGCAGTTTCTCCGGGACTCATGAAAAACTGTTTTTT.